This T cell receptor (beta chain) was documented in a study of response to subunit inactivated influenza vaccine. TCRdb reanalysed the RT-PCR reads using MiXCR and keeps one entry per CDR3 protein. The sample records hundreds of thousands of distinct CDR3 sequences, 12% to 15% being singletons. This clonotype came up a few times. The germline gives CDR1 ENHRY, CDR2 SYGVKD. Germline trimming cut 10 bases from V and 0 bases from J; bases unmatched to any gene: 4. The CDR3 extends over 13 amino acids. The chain employs TRBV10-3 and TRBJ2-7, with 9 bases fitting TRBD1. This TCR was recovered from a man aged 50 or older who received an inactivated influenza vaccine. The sequencing used PBMCs from blood, collected 14 days before vaccination. The CDR3, as DNA: TGTGCCACTGGGGACAGGGACTCCTACGAGCAGTACTTC. It specifies CATGDRDSYEQYF.